One TCR beta chain is described in this entry. Per the germline V gene, CDR1 is SGHVS and CDR2 is FQNEAQ. This CDR3 is built from 15 residues. V lost 1 base and J lost 4, with 10 bases in between. The study sampled blood at baseline, cycle 4 day 1, and cycle 7 day 1. Assay: immunoSEQ multiplex PCR; the TCRdb copy retains only in-frame clones and omits some. The data contain over 55,000 clones, about 84% of them singletons. The data derive from a study of OX40 agonist ivuxolimab in advanced cancers. This chain connects TRBV7-8 to TRBJ2-2; D is unresolved. Sequences were derived from CD4+ or CD8+ T cells sorted from blood, sampled in a trial of the OX40 agonist ivuxolimab. The sequence was obtained from an adult with an advanced solid tumor such as melanoma, head and neck, liver or kidney cancer. CDR3 in DNA: TGTGCCAGCAGCTTAGGGGTTAAAGGCACCGGGGAGCTGTTTTTT. Its protein is CASSLGVKGTGELFF.